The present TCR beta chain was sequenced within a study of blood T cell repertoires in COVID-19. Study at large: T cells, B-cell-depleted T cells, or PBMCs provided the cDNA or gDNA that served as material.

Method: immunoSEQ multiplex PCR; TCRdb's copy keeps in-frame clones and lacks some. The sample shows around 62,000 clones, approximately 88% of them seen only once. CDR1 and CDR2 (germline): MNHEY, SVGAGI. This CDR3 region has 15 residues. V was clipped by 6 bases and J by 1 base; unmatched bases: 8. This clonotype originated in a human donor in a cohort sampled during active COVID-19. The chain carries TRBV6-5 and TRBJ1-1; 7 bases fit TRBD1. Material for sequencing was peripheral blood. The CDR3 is CASSKPGQRNTEAFF. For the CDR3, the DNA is TGTGCCAGCAGCAAACCGGGACAGAGGAACACTGAAGCTTTCTTT.